What follows are 18 T cell receptor beta chains derived from one specimen sequenced in a study of blood T cells in healthy people across ages. It was with a sample-barcoded 5' primer and a J-beta primer mix that a second PCR of roughly 7 to 12 cycles was run. TCRdb re-called the 5' RACE reads through MiXCR, storing one row per CDR3 protein. Here the sample spans 1,800,000 or so distinct CDR3 sequences, roughly 43% being singletons. The sequencing sample was made of blood. The receptors originated from a human donor in good health.

This clonotype has a count of ten or more. This chain uses TRBV6-2 or TRBV6-3 with TRBJ2-4, with D perhaps assigned TRBD1 or TRBD2 (5 bases each). The last part of the DNA fits TRBJ2-7 better; the J call may be wrong. The germline V gene encodes CDR1 MNHEY and CDR2 SVGEGT. CDR3 length: 12 amino acids. CDR3 amino acids: CASRSQDFEQYF. The CDR3 DNA is TGTGCCTCTCGCTCACAGGACTTCGAGCAGTACTTC.

This clonotype was found many times. The V call is TRBV5-1, the J call TRBJ2-3; 10 bases line up with TRBD2. This CDR3 comprises 14 residues. The germline CDR1 and CDR2 sequences are SGHRS and YFSETQ. Trimming took 7 bases from V and 0 from J; bases not matched to a gene: 2. The CDR3 here is CASQRGGSTDTQYF. The CDR3 DNA sequence: TGCGCCAGCCAGCGGGGGGGTAGCACAGATACGCAGTATTTT.

In its sample, this clonotype was seen a few times. The chain's CDR3 is CASSRIDRKNIQYF. The CDR3 bases are TGTGCCAGCAGCAGGATAGACAGGAAAAACATTCAGTACTTC. The chain is built from TRBV6-5 and TRBJ2-4; maybe TRBD1 (6 bases). V was trimmed by 6 bases and J by 4 bases, leaving 13 bases between them. This CDR3 region has 14 residues. Germline CDR1 is MNHEY and CDR2 is SVGAGI.

The count of this clonotype is one. The V call is TRBV6-6, the J call TRBJ1-1; tentative D call: TRBD1 (5 bases). There are 14 residues in the CDR3. Trimming removed 0 bases at V and 8 bases at J, with 13 bases between. Germline assignment: CDR1 MNHNY and CDR2 SVGAGI (reference sequence). The CDR3: CASSYSEGPLEAFF. CDR3 coding DNA: TGTGCCAGCAGTTACTCTGAGGGACCGCTAGAAGCTTTCTTT.

The chain carries TRBV20-1 and TRBJ1-6; D may be TRBD1 (5 bases). In germline, CDR1 is DFQATT, CDR2 SNEGSKA (reference sequence). The V gene lost 6 bases and the J gene lost 8 bases, with 11 bases spanning the gap. There are 12 residues in the CDR3. The CDR3 DNA reads as TGCAGTGCGGGGGTTATAGATTCACCCCTCCACTTT. Amino acid sequence: CSAGVIDSPLHF.

This chain joins TRBV7-7 and TRBJ2-5; 12 nucleotides align to TRBD2. The CDR3 sequence is 15 residues long. Germline-derived CDR1 and CDR2 are SSHAT and FNYEAQ (reference sequence). Losses at the gene ends were 5 bases for V and 5 bases for J; bases not matched to a gene: 6. The CDR3, as DNA: TGTGCCAGCAGCAACACACTAGCGGGGGGCGAGACCCAGTACTTC. This encodes CASSNTLAGGETQYF.

The V call is TRBV12-3 or TRBV12-4, the J call TRBJ2-1; 7 nucleotides match TRBD2. V shed 5 bases and J 8 bases; nucleotides not matched to a gene: 9. The CDR3 extends over 14 amino acids. CDR3 residues: CASSRTEGGDEQFF. The CDR3 nucleotides are TGTGCCAGCAGTAGGACGGAGGGAGGGGATGAGCAGTTCTTC.

This clonotype was observed a handful of times. The rearrangement links TRBV15 to TRBJ2-2; TRBD1 might be the D (6 bases). This CDR3 has 16 amino acids. V was cut by 7 bases and J by 0 bases, with 15 bases left in between. Germline assignment: CDR1 LNHNV and CDR2 YYDKDF (reference sequence). CDR3 loop: CATKHPGTSNTGELFF. CDR3 nucleotides: TGTGCCACCAAACACCCAGGGACATCGAACACCGGGGAGCTGTTTTTT.

The V gene is TRBV25-1, the J gene TRBJ2-6, with TRBD1 matching over 9 bases. There are 18 residues in the CDR3. Germline CDR1 reads MGHDK; CDR2 reads SYGVNS. The junction had 11 bases not matched to a gene; V was cut back by 7 bases and J by 1 base. The CDR3 reads CASTPWGQGGSGANVLTF. Here the CDR3 DNA reads TGTGCCAGCACCCCCTGGGGACAGGGTGGTTCTGGGGCCAACGTCCTGACTTTC. Full variable domain (missing parts from reference TRBV25-1 and TRBJ2-6): EADIYQTPRYLVIGTGKKITLECSQTMGHDKMYWYQQDPGMELHLIHYSYGVNSTEKGDLSSESTVSRIRTEHFPLTLESARPSHTSQYLCASTPWGQGGSGANVLTFGAGSRLTVL.

In this sample, this clonotype turned up a few times. This sequence joins TRBV6-5 and TRBJ1-6; 7 bases fit TRBD1. The CDR3 spans 15 residues. With V trimmed by 3 bases and J by 8 bases, 7 bases remained unmatched. Germline lookup yields CDR1 MNHEY and CDR2 SVGAGI. The CDR3 loop reads CASSYGTARDSPLHF. The CDR3 DNA reads TGTGCCAGCAGTTATGGGACAGCTAGGGATTCACCCCTCCACTTT.

This clonotype was observed a handful of times. CDR3 nucleotide sequence: TGTGCCAGCAGCCAAGATCGAGGTTACTATGGCTACACCTTC. Its protein is CASSQDRGYYGYTF. The rearrangement links TRBV3-1 to TRBJ1-2; D remains unclear. Trimming took 0 bases from V and 3 from J, leaving 8 bases between them. The CDR3 is made up of 14 amino acids. CDR1 is LGHDT, CDR2 YNNKEL, per germline (reference sequence).

This clonotype showed up just a few times. The V and J genes are TRBV7-2 and TRBJ1-6; a possible D gene is TRBD1 (5 bases). V dropped 5 bases and J dropped 0 bases, with 14 bases sitting between them. CDR1 SGHTA and CDR2 FQGNSA come from the germline V gene. This CDR3 spans 17 amino acids. The chain's CDR3 is CASSLPRGSSYNSPLHF. The CDR3 DNA sequence: TGTGCCAGCAGCCTCCCTCGGGGGAGCTCCTATAATTCACCCCTCCACTTT.

Turning to this clonotype: An end of the junction does not agree with germline; a read error may underlie this. The rearrangement uses TRBV20-1 and TRBJ1-1; 7 bases agree with TRBD1. Germline V gene lookup returns CDR1 DFQATT and CDR2 SNEGSKA (reference sequence). CDR3 length equals 12 residues. The CDR3 is CSTRQGGSEAFF. CDR3 DNA sequence: TGCAGTACTAGACAGGGTGGCTCTGAAGCTTTCTTT.

Many counts were recorded for this clonotype. The rearrangement links TRBV12-3 or TRBV12-4 to TRBJ2-6, with unresolved D. CDR3 length equals 14 residues. Trimming shortened V by 6 bases and J by 2 bases, and 8 bases separated the two germline ends. The CDR3 sequence is CASSTQTGANVLTF. CDR3 sequence (DNA): TGTGCCAGCAGCACTCAAACTGGGGCCAACGTCCTGACTTTC.

The chain employs TRBV7-8 and TRBJ2-5, with D possibly called TRBD1 or TRBD2 (5 bases each). The CDR3 is 16 residues long. Looked up from germline, CDR1 is SGHVS and CDR2 is FQNEAQ. Trimming took off 2 bases at V and 2 bases at J, with 15 bases between the two ends. DNA of the CDR3: TGTGCCAGCAGCTTAATTCAGGGAGTGAGGCAAGAGACCCAGTACTTC. Amino acid sequence: CASSLIQGVRQETQYF.

V usage is TRBV9 and J usage is TRBJ2-3; TRBD2 might be the D (5 bases). Germline CDR1 SGDLS, CDR2 YYNGEE. This CDR3 is 14 amino acids long. Trimming pared 0 bases from V and 3 bases from J, leaving 8 bases between. The CDR3 nucleotides are TGTGCCAGCAGCGTAGATGGCGGGACAGATACGCAGTATTTT. Amino acid sequence: CASSVDGGTDTQYF. The complete variable domain, with remaining parts taken from reference TRBV9 and TRBJ2-3, reads DSGVTQTPKHLITATGQRVTLRCSPRSGDLSVYWYQQSLDQGLQFLIQYYNGEERAKGNILERFSAQQFPDLHSELNLSSLELGDSALYFCASSVDGGTDTQYFGPGTRLTVL.

This clonotype turned up a few times. The chain combines TRBV28 with TRBJ2-3; D gene unclear. The V and J ends lost 6 bases and 4 bases respectively, with 11 bases between them. Germline CDR1 reads MDHEN; CDR2 reads SYDVKM. The CDR3 has 13 amino acids. The CDR3 coding sequence is TGTGCCAGCAGCTGGGGTTTTGCAGATACGCAGTATTTT. It translates to CASSWGFADTQYF.

This clonotype is a singleton in its sample. V is TRBV7-9 and J is TRBJ2-4, with D perhaps TRBD1 (9 bases). The end of the DNA aligns better with TRBJ2-5, so the J call may be wrong. Germline CDR1 reads SEHNR; CDR2 reads FQNEAQ (reference sequence). The CDR3 is made up of 15 amino acids. CDR3 protein: CASSFRDRAGGTQYF. The CDR3 bases are TGTGCCAGCAGCTTCCGGGACAGGGCGGGGGGGACCCAGTACTTC.